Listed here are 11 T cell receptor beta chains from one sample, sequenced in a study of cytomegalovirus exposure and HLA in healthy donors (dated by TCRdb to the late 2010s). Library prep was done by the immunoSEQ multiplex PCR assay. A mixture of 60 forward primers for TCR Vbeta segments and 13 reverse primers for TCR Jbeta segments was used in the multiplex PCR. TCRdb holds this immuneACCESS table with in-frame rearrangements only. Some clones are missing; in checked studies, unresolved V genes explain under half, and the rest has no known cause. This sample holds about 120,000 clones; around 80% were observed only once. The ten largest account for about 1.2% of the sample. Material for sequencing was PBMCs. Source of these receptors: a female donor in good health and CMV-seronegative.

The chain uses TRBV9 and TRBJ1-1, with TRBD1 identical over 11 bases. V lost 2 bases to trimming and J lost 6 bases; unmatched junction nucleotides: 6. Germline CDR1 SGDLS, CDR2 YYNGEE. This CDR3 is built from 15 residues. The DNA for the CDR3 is TGTGCCAGCAGCGTTATGGGACAGGGGGGTTCTGAAGCTTTCTTT. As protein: CASSVMGQGGSEAFF.

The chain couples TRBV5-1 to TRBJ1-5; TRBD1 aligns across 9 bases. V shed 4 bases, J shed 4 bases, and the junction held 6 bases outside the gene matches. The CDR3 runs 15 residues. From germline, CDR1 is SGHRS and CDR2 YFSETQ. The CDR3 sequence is CASSLGTGYNQPQHF. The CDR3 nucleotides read TGCGCCAGCAGCCTCGGGACAGGGTATAATCAGCCCCAGCATTTT.

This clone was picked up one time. The CDR3 sequence: CASSDRYNEKLFF. The DNA of the CDR3 is TGTGCCAGCAGTGACAGATATAATGAAAAACTGTTTTTT. This sequence joins TRBV6-1 and TRBJ1-4; D unresolved. CDR3 length: 13 amino acids. The ends were cut back, 3 bases at V and 4 bases at J, with 6 bases in the middle. The V gene's germline CDR1 is MNHNS and CDR2 SASEGT.

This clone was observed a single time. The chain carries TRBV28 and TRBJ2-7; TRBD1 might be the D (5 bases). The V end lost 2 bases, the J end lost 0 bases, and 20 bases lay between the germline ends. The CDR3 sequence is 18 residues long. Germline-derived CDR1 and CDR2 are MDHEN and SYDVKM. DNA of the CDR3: TGTGCCAGCAGTTTAACCGGTCCGGCCGACAGCCGCTCCTACGAGCAGTACTTC. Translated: CASSLTGPADSRSYEQYF.

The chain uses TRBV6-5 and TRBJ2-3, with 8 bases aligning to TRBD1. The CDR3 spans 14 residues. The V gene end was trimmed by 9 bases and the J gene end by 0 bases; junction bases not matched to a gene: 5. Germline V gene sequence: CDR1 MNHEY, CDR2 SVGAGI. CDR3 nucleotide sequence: TGTGCCAGTAAGACAGGGGCCAGCACAGATACGCAGTATTTT. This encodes CASKTGASTDTQYF.

The CDR3 region is CASSPPTEPYGYTF. The CDR3 DNA follows: TGTGCCAGCAGCCCCCCGACGGAGCCCTATGGCTACACCTTC. The rearrangement joins TRBV14 to TRBJ1-2; D unclear. Germline CDR1 reads SGHDN; CDR2 reads FVKESK. The V gene lost 4 bases and the J gene lost 4 bases, with 13 bases spanning the gap. CDR3 length: 14 amino acids.

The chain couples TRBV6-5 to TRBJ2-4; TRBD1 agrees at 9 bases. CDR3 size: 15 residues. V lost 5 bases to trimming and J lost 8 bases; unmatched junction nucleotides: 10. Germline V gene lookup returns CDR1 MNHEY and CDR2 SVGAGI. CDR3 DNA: TGTGCCAGCAGTGTAACCGGGACAGGGTACGACATTCAGTACTTC. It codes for CASSVTGTGYDIQYF.

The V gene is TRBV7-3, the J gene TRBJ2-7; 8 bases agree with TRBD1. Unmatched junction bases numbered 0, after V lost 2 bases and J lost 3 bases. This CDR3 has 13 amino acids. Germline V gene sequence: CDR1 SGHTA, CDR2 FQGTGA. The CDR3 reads CASSLGTGYEQYF. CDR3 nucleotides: TGTGCCAGCAGCTTAGGGACAGGCTACGAGCAGTACTTC.

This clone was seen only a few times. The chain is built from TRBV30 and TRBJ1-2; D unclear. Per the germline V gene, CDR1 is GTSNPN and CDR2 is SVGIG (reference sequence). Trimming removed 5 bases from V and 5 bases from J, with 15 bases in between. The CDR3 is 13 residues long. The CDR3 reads CAWSPGYRYGYTF. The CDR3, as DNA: TGTGCCTGGTCGCCCGGGTATAGGTATGGCTACACCTTC.

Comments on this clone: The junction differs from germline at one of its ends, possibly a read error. CDR3 region: CSSSLDGAGDAYEQYF. The CDR3 DNA reads as TGTTCCAGCAGCTTAGACGGCGCAGGCGACGCCTACGAGCAGTACTTC. V gene TRBV7-9 combines with J gene TRBJ2-7, with no clear D. This CDR3 has 16 residues. CDR1 SEHNR and CDR2 FQNEAQ come from the germline V gene (reference sequence).

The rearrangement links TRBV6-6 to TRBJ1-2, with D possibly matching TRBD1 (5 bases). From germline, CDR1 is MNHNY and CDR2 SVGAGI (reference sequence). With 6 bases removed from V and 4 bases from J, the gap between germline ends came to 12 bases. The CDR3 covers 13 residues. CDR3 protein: CASSSDTVYGYTF. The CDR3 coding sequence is TGTGCCAGCAGCTCGGACACCGTCTATGGCTACACCTTC.